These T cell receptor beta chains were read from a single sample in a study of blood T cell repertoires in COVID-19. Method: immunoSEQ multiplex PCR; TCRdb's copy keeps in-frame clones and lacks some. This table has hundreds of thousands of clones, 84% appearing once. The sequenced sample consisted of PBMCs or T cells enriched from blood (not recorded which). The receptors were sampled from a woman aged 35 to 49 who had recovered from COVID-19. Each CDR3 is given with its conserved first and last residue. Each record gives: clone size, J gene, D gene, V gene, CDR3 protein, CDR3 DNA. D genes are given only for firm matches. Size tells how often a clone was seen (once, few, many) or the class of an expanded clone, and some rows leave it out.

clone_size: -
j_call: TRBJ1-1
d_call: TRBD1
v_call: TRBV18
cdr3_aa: CASSPRTGRSDTEAFF
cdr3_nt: TGTGCCAGCTCACCACGGACAGGGAGAAGCGACACTGAAGCTTTCTTT

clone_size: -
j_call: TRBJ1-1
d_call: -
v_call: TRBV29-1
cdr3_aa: CSVEMRLEAFF
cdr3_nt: TGCAGCGTTGAAATGCGTCTTGAAGCTTTCTTT

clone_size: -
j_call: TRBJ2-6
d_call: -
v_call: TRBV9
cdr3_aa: CASSPLQGTGANVLTF
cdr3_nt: TGTGCCAGCAGCCCACTACAGGGTACTGGGGCCAACGTCCTGACTTTC

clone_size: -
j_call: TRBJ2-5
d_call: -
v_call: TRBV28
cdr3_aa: CASSSDSPTQETQYF
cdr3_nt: TGTGCCAGCAGTTCCGACAGTCCGACCCAAGAGACCCAGTACTTC

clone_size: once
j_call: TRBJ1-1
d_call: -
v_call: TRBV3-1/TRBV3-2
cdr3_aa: CASRGLTEAFF
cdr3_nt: TGTGCCAGCAGAGGACTCACTGAAGCTTTCTTT

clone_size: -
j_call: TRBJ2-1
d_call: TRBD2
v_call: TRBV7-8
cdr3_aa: CASSLGGLAFNEQFF
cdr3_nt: TGTGCCAGCAGCTTAGGGGGACTAGCCTTCAATGAGCAGTTCTTC

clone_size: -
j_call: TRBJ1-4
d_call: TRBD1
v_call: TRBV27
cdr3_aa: CASSLSDRIPEKLFF
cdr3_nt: TGTGCCAGCAGTTTATCGGACAGGATCCCCGAAAAACTGTTTTTT

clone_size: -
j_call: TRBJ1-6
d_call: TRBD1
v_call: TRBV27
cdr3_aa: CASSQRQGVYNSPLHF
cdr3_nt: TGTGCCAGCAGCCAGAGACAGGGGGTGTATAATTCACCCCTCCACTTT

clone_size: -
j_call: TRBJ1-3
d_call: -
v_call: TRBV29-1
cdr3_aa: CSVTRSRAGADTIYF
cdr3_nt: TGCAGCGTTACTCGGTCGAGGGCAGGGGCGGACACCATATATTTT

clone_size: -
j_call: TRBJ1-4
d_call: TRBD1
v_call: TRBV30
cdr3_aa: CAWSAPTGVSEKLFF
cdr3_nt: TGTGCCTGGAGTGCCCCGACAGGGGTCTCTGAAAAACTGTTTTTT

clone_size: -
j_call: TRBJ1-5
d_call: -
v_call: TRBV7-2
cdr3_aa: CASSLGLSGGGNQPQHF
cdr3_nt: TGTGCCAGCAGCTTAGGTCTCTCGGGAGGAGGAAATCAGCCCCAGCATTTT

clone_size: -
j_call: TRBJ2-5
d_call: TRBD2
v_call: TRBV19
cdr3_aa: CASNKLAGGPIYYQETQYF
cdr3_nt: TGTGCCAGTAACAAACTAGCGGGAGGCCCAATTTATTACCAAGAGACCCAGTACTTC

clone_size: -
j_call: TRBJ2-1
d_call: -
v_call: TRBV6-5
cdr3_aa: CASSSGQISYNEQFF
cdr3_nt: TGTGCCAGCAGTTCTGGACAGATCTCCTACAATGAGCAGTTCTTC

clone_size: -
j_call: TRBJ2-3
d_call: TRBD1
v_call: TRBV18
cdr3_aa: CASSPGTGAGTTDTQYF
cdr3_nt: TGTGCCAGCTCACCTGGGACAGGGGCCGGCACCACAGATACGCAGTATTTT

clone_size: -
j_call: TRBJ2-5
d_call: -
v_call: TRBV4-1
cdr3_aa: CASRRTEQETQYF
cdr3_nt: TGCGCCAGCAGACGGACAGAGCAAGAGACCCAGTACTTC

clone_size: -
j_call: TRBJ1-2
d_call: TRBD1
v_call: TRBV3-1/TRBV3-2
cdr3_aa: CASSQDLVSGTGGYGYTF
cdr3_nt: TGTGCCAGCAGCCAAGATCTAGTATCCGGGACAGGGGGATATGGCTACACCTTC

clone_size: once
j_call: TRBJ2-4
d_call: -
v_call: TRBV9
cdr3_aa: CASSANERANIQYF
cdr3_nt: TGTGCCAGCAGCGCAAACGAGAGGGCGAACATTCAGTACTTC

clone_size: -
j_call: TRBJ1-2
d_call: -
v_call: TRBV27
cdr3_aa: CASSSADWSGYTF
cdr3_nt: TGTGCCAGCAGCTCCGCAGACTGGTCTGGCTACACCTTC

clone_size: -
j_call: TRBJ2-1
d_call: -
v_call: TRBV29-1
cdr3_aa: CSDIQASVDNEQFF
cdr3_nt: TGCAGCGACATACAGGCGTCTGTCGACAATGAGCAGTTCTTC

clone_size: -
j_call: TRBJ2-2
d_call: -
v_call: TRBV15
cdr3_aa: CATQPRRVGRGTGELFF
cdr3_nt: TGTGCCACCCAACCCCGGAGGGTCGGGCGGGGAACCGGGGAGCTGTTTTTT